Each of the 26 T cell receptor beta chains below was sequenced from the same sample in a study of cytomegalovirus exposure and HLA in healthy donors. PCR used 60 Vbeta primers and 13 Jbeta primers. Profiled with immunoSEQ multiplex PCR; TCRdb holds only in-frame clones, not every one. The sample carries over 100,000 clones, roughly four fifths recorded once. The specimen was PBMCs. These receptor sequences come from a male donor in good health and CMV-seronegative.

The CDR3 region is CASSFTGTDQPQHF. DNA of the CDR3: TGTGCCAGCAGTTTCACCGGGACAGATCAGCCCCAGCATTTT. The chain employs TRBV6-5 and TRBJ1-5, with TRBD1 matching 7 bases. Germline V CDR1 and CDR2: MNHEY, SVGAGI. This CDR3 has 14 amino acids. Trimming cost V 4 bases and J 5 bases; bases outside gene matches: 5.

The V and J genes are TRBV7-8 and TRBJ1-2, with D perhaps matching TRBD1 (6 bases). The CDR3 runs 15 residues. Deletions cut 1 base from V and 2 bases from J, with 11 bases between. CDR1 is SGHVS, CDR2 FQNEAQ, per germline. CDR3 protein: CASSLVQQGNYGYTF. CDR3 DNA sequence: TGTGCCAGCAGCTTAGTACAGCAGGGGAACTATGGCTACACCTTC.

V gene TRBV2 combines with J gene TRBJ1-1, with D perhaps TRBD1 (6 bases). The CDR3 is made up of 13 amino acids. Germline CDR1 reads SNHLY; CDR2 reads FYNNEI. V shed 6 bases and J shed 4 bases, with 12 bases lying between them. The CDR3 sequence: CASRNQGSTEAFF. The CDR3 nucleotides read TGTGCCAGCAGGAACCAGGGGAGCACTGAAGCTTTCTTT.

The CDR3 DNA is TGTGCCAGTAGTACCGATCGGGACTCCAGAAGCACAGATACGCAGTATTTT. Translating it yields CASSTDRDSRSTDTQYF. The chain recombines TRBV19 with TRBJ2-3; possibly TRBD2 for D (6 bases). The CDR3 totals 17 residues. CDR1 is LNHDA and CDR2 is SQIVND in the germline V gene (reference sequence). V lost 4 bases, J lost 0 bases, and 17 bases lay in between.

In this sample, this clone turned up a few times. The chain joins TRBV9 to TRBJ2-3; 8 bases are shared with TRBD1. V gave up 3 bases and J gave up 2 bases; unmatched junction bases: 8. Germline V gene data show CDR1 as SGDLS and CDR2 as YYNGEE. The CDR3 is 16 amino acids. DNA for the CDR3: TGTGCCAGCAGCGCAAAAGACAGGGGTTACACAGATACGCAGTATTTT. It yields the protein CASSAKDRGYTDTQYF.

The chain carries TRBV7-2 and TRBJ2-5; 7 bases agree with TRBD2. This CDR3 has 15 amino acids. J gave up 5 bases and V 4 bases, and 10 bases lay outside the gene matches. Germline CDR1 reads SGHTA; CDR2 reads FQGNSA. CDR3 coding DNA: TGTGCCAGCAGCTCAGCGGGGCTCCCCGGGGAGACCCAGTACTTC. Protein product: CASSSAGLPGETQYF.

In DNA form, the CDR3 reads TGTGCCAGTAGTCTCCGCCACAGGGGGTACGATGAGCAGTTCTTC. Protein product: CASSLRHRGYDEQFF. The chain carries TRBV19 and TRBJ2-1; 8 positions match TRBD1. J lost 8 bases, V lost 5 bases, and 11 bases had no gene match. Per the germline V gene, CDR1 is LNHDA and CDR2 is SQIVND (reference sequence). This CDR3 spans 15 amino acids.

The chain combines TRBV2 with TRBJ2-5; TRBD2 matches at 11 bases. The V gene's germline CDR1 is SNHLY and CDR2 FYNNEI. The CDR3 runs to 14 residues. The V and J ends lost 6 bases and 7 bases, in that order; junction bases with no gene match: 7. The CDR3 nucleotides are TGTGCCAGCAGGGAGGGACTAGCGGTGAGGACCCAGTACTTC. Translating it yields CASREGLAVRTQYF.

This clone was observed a handful of times. The rearrangement links TRBV7-6 to TRBJ2-1; 7 bases align to TRBD2. J was trimmed by 9 bases and V by 3 bases; bases with no gene match: 5. Germline V gene lookup returns CDR1 SGHVS and CDR2 FNYEAQ. The CDR3 is made up of 13 amino acids. CDR3 in DNA: TGTGCCAGCAGCTTGGGGGGGAGAGGTGAGCAGTTCTTC. This codes for CASSLGGRGEQFF. Drawing the rest from reference TRBV7-6 and TRBJ2-1, the complete variable domain is GAGVSQSPRYKVTKRGQDVALRCDPISGHVSLYWYRQALGQGPEFLTYFNYEAQQDKSGLPNDRFSAERPEGSISTLTIQRTEQRDSAMYRCASSLGGRGEQFFGPGTRLTVL.

This clone was observed a handful of times. The chain joins TRBV2 to TRBJ1-1; D gene ambiguous. Deletions cut 8 bases from V and 1 base from J, with 8 bases between. Looked up from germline, CDR1 is SNHLY and CDR2 is FYNNEI. The CDR3 consists of 12 residues. The CDR3 sequence: CASSIENTEAFF. The CDR3 nucleotides read TGTGCCAGCTCCATAGAGAACACTGAAGCTTTCTTT.

This clone appeared a single time. In DNA form, the CDR3 reads TGCGCCAGCAGCCCCTCGGGGAGCGGGGAATCTGCCTACGAGCAGTACTTC. Translated, it gives CASSPSGSGESAYEQYF. The chain couples TRBV4-3 to TRBJ2-7; TRBD2 matches at 7 bases. The germline gives CDR1 LGHNA, CDR2 YSLEER. Trimming at V came to 4 bases and at J to 2 bases, leaving 14 bases not matched to a gene. There are 17 residues in the CDR3.

The rearrangement joins TRBV18 to TRBJ1-1, with D uncertain. The V and J ends lost 8 bases and 2 bases respectively, with 6 bases between them. This CDR3 comprises 11 residues. CDR1 KGHSH and CDR2 LQKENI come from the germline V gene. As DNA, the CDR3 is TGTGCCAGCCAGGCCAACACTGAAGCTTTCTTT. As protein: CASQANTEAFF. The entire variable domain, with the rest obtained from reference TRBV18 and TRBJ1-1, is as follows: NAGVMQNPRHLVRRRGQEARLRCSPMKGHSHVYWYRQLPEEGLKFMVYLQKENIIDESGMPKERFSAEFPKEGPSILRIQQVVRGDSAAYFCASQANTEAFFGQGTRLTVV.

The genes are TRBV10-3 and TRBJ1-5; 11 bases are a match to TRBD1. There are 17 residues in the CDR3. CDR1 is ENHRY, CDR2 SYGVKD, per germline. The J segment lost 5 bases and the V segment lost 10 bases, leaving 16 bases of the junction unmatched. For the CDR3, the DNA is TGTGCCAGTTCTTCCTCCACCGGGACAGGGGGGGATCAGCCCCAGCATTTT. Its translation is CASSSSTGTGGDQPQHF.

This clone was observed a few times. The chain is built from TRBV7-9 and TRBJ1-5; D unresolved. V gave up 2 bases and J gave up 3 bases, with 8 bases separating them. Per the germline V gene, CDR1 is SEHNR and CDR2 is FQNEAQ (reference sequence). The CDR3 sequence is 14 residues long. The CDR3 spells CASSLSQANQPQHF. For the CDR3, the DNA is TGTGCCAGCAGCTTAAGCCAGGCCAATCAGCCCCAGCATTTT.

V gene TRBV6-1 combines with J gene TRBJ1-2; 8 nucleotides align to TRBD1. Germline V lookup: CDR1 MNHNS, CDR2 SASEGT. The junction had 8 bases not matched to a gene; V was cut back by 6 bases and J by 8 bases. The CDR3 extends over 13 amino acids. This CDR3 is CASSLDRAGGYTF. In nucleotides, the CDR3 is TGTGCCAGCAGCCTGGACAGGGCGGGCGGCTACACCTTC.

This sequence joins TRBV7-2 and TRBJ2-5; 8 nucleotides align to TRBD2. TRBJ2-7 matches the DNA end more closely, so the J call is doubtful. Germline V gene sequence: CDR1 SGHTA, CDR2 FQGNSA. This CDR3 has 16 residues. The CDR3 loop reads CASSLAPASGYYEQYF. CDR3 DNA sequence: TGTGCCAGCAGCTTAGCCCCCGCTAGCGGGTATTACGAGCAGTACTTC.

The V and J genes are TRBV27 and TRBJ1-1; no clear D. Trimming stripped 6 bases from V and 12 bases from J, with 23 bases between. Per the germline V gene, CDR1 is MNHEY and CDR2 is SMNVEV (reference sequence). The CDR3 is made up of 14 amino acids. Here the CDR3 reads CASRPYGEVRGTFF. In nucleotides, the CDR3 is TGTGCCAGCAGGCCCTACGGGGAGGTTCGAGGAACTTTCTTT.

V and J are TRBV9 and TRBJ2-5; D may be TRBD2 (6 bases). The CDR3 loop spans 13 amino acids. Trimming cost V 0 bases and J 5 bases, with 8 bases left between them. Germline values: CDR1 SGDLS, CDR2 YYNGEE. This CDR3 is CASSVGGAETQYF. CDR3 in DNA: TGTGCCAGCAGCGTAGGCGGGGCGGAGACCCAGTACTTC.

The chain couples TRBV15 to TRBJ2-2; possible D gene TRBD1, 5 bases. V gave up 3 bases and J gave up 0 bases, with 8 bases separating them. In germline, CDR1 is LNHNV, CDR2 YYDKDF (reference sequence). This CDR3 comprises 15 residues. Here the CDR3 DNA reads TGTGCCACCAGCAGCGACAGCCCGAACACCGGGGAGCTGTTTTTT. This codes for CATSSDSPNTGELFF.

The chain recombines TRBV6-5 with TRBJ1-2; D gene uncertain. CDR3 length: 14 residues. The V gene lost 2 bases and the J gene lost 1 base, with 8 bases spanning the gap. Germline-derived CDR1 and CDR2 are MNHEY and SVGAGI. CDR3 nucleotides: TGTGCCAGCAGTTACCTGGGCAGTAACTATGGCTACACCTTC. It yields the protein CASSYLGSNYGYTF.

This rearrangement joins TRBV27 to TRBJ2-5; TRBD2 agrees at 15 bases. Germline CDR1 and CDR2: MNHEY and SMNVEV (reference sequence). The length of the CDR3 is 16 residues. V lost 5 bases, J lost 5 bases, and 6 bases stayed unmatched. The CDR3 DNA is TGTGCCAGCAGTAGAGGACTAGCGGGGGGGCCGGAGACCCAGTACTTC. It is translated as CASSRGLAGGPETQYF.

This clone has more than one count but fewer than ten. The chain combines TRBV2 with TRBJ2-1; D is undetermined. This CDR3 region has 15 residues. Trimming removed 6 bases from V and 7 bases from J, with 19 bases in between. CDR1 and CDR2 (germline): SNHLY, FYNNEI. CDR3 protein: CASSPFGASMNEQFF. The CDR3 DNA follows: TGTGCCAGCAGCCCCTTTGGAGCGAGCATGAATGAGCAGTTCTTC.

The chain is built from TRBV28 and TRBJ1-5, with D uncertain. V lost 6 bases and J 10 bases, leaving 19 bases between the germline ends. The CDR3 is made up of 14 amino acids. Per germline, CDR1 MDHEN and CDR2 SYDVKM. The CDR3 nucleotides are TGTGCCAGCAGCCCTTCCGGGCGGGAGCCCCCCCAGCATTTT. It is translated as CASSPSGREPPQHF.

By share, this clone counts as medium-sized (0.01 to 0.1%). This chain links TRBV11-3 with TRBJ2-3; TRBD1 is a possible D gene (5 bases). CDR3 size: 15 residues. Trimming pared 3 bases from V and 4 bases from J, leaving 14 bases between. Germline V gives CDR1 SGHNT, CDR2 YENEEA. Written as DNA, the CDR3 is TGTGCCAGCAGCTTGGGGCCCATAAGCTCAGATACGCAGTATTTT. As protein: CASSLGPISSDTQYF. Variable domain in full (rest from reference TRBV11-3 and TRBJ2-3): EAGVVQSPRYKIIEKKQPVAFWCNPISGHNTLYWYLQNLGQGPELLIRYENEEAVDDSQLPKDRFSAERLKGVDSTLKIQPAELGDSAVYLCASSLGPISSDTQYFGPGTRLTVL.

This clone was observed a single time. The J gene is TRBJ1-2, the V gene TRBV7-9; maybe TRBD1 (5 bases). The V end lost 1 base, the J end lost 7 bases, and 19 bases lay between the germline ends. The CDR3 runs to 16 residues. Germline-derived CDR1 and CDR2 are SEHNR and FQNEAQ (reference sequence). The CDR3 nucleotides read TGTGCCAGCAGCTTAGAATCGGCAGGTTGGCAGGGTGGCTACACCTTC. It encodes CASSLESAGWQGGYTF.

This chain links TRBV11-2 with TRBJ1-6; 9 positions agree with TRBD1. Germline V CDR1 and CDR2: SGHAT, FQNNGV. The J segment lost 10 bases and the V segment lost 4 bases, leaving 17 bases of the junction unmatched. CDR3 length equals 18 residues. The chain's CDR3 is CASSSRPGTGSGGSPLHF. The CDR3 bases are TGTGCCAGCAGCTCCCGCCCCGGGACAGGGAGCGGGGGATCACCCCTCCACTTT.